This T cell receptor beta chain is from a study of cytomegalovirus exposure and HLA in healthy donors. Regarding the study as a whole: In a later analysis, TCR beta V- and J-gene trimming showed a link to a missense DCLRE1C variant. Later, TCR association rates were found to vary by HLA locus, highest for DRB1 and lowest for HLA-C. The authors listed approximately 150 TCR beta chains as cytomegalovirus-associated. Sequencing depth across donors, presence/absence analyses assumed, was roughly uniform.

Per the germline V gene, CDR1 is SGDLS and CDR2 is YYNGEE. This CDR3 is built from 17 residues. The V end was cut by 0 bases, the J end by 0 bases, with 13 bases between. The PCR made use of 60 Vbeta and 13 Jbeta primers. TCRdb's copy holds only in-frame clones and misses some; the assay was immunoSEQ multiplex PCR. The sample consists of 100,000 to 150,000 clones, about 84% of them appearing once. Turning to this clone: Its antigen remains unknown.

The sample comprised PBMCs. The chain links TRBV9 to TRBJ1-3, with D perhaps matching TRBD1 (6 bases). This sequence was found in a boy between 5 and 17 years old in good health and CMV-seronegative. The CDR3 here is CASSVGVGGSSGNTIYF. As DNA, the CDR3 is TGTGCCAGCAGCGTAGGAGTAGGGGGAAGCTCTGGAAACACCATATATTTT.